The sequence of this T cell receptor (beta chain) was determined in a study of T cell changes during pregnancy in multiple sclerosis. The CDR3 has 17 residues. The germline V gene encodes CDR1 KGHSH and CDR2 LQKENI. Trimming left V 1 base short and J 3 bases short, with 18 bases between. The repertoire was sequenced with immunoSEQ multiplex PCR; TCRdb's copy has only in-frame clones and lacks some. The profile shows about 98,000 clones, 92% of them singletons. The clonotype originates from a female donor in good health, enrolled as a control in a pregnancy study. The chain is built from TRBV18 and TRBJ1-1; perhaps TRBD1 as D (6 bases). The starting material was peripheral blood, obtained after pregnancy. CDR3 sequence: CASSPRPVGGADTEAFF. CDR3 sequence (DNA): TGTGCCAGCTCACCACGGCCGGTTGGGGGGGCGGACACTGAAGCTTTCTTT.